The 19 T cell receptor beta chains reported below all come from one sample, sequenced in a study of cytomegalovirus exposure and HLA in healthy donors. Profiled with immunoSEQ multiplex PCR; TCRdb holds only in-frame clones, not every one. Of 120,000 to 150,000 clones in the sample, 87% were seen once. The sequenced sample consisted of PBMCs. The receptor source for this set is a young man in good health and CMV-seropositive.

This clone was recorded once. V is TRBV7-2 and J is TRBJ2-1, with 8 positions matching TRBD2. With 1 base clipped from V and 2 bases from J, the junction kept 1 base outside the gene matches. The CDR3 runs 15 residues. Germline V lookup: CDR1 SGHTA, CDR2 FQGNSA. This CDR3 reads CASSLGSGTYNEQFF. The CDR3 coding sequence is TGTGCCAGCAGCTTAGGTAGCGGGACCTACAATGAGCAGTTCTTC.

The chain uses TRBV15 and TRBJ2-7, with 11 bases identical to TRBD2. Germline CDR1 LNHNV, CDR2 YYDKDF (reference sequence). V shed 5 bases and J 3 bases; nucleotides not matched to a gene: 9. The CDR3 consists of 16 residues. The CDR3 is CATSVSGRAQLYEQYF. DNA of the CDR3: TGTGCCACCAGCGTTAGCGGGAGGGCACAACTCTACGAGCAGTACTTC.

CDR3 sequence: CASTWGREQYF. For the CDR3, the DNA is TGTGCCAGCACGTGGGGGCGCGAGCAGTACTTC. The rearrangement links TRBV25-1 to TRBJ2-7; perhaps TRBD1 as D (6 bases). CDR1 is MGHDK and CDR2 is SYGVNS in the germline V gene. V was pared by 7 bases and J by 6 bases, with 10 bases between. The CDR3 length is 11 residues.

The DNA of the CDR3 is TGTGCCAGCATGGGGGGGGGCTACGAGCAGTACTTC. Its translation: CASMGGGYEQYF. The chain employs TRBV28 and TRBJ2-7; 7 bases agree with TRBD2. The V gene's germline CDR1 is MDHEN and CDR2 SYDVKM. Losses at the gene ends were 7 bases for V and 3 bases for J; bases not matched to a gene: 3. The CDR3 runs 12 residues.

This chain connects TRBV19 to TRBJ1-2, with D possibly TRBD1 on 5 matching bases. V shed 7 bases and J shed 7 bases, with 19 bases lying between them. The CDR3 is made up of 14 amino acids. Germline CDR1 reads LNHDA; CDR2 reads SQIVND (reference sequence). CDR3 residues: CASIEAGRWIGYTF. CDR3 nucleotides: TGTGCCAGTATTGAGGCGGGACGATGGATTGGCTACACCTTC.

The chain combines TRBV14 with TRBJ2-3; D may be TRBD2 (6 bases). The length of the CDR3 is 12 residues. V lost 4 bases and J 10 bases, leaving 12 bases between the germline ends. CDR1 is SGHDN and CDR2 is FVKESK in the germline V gene. The CDR3 protein is CASSRAGYAQYF. The CDR3 DNA sequence: TGTGCCAGCAGCCGAGCGGGTTATGCGCAGTATTTT. The full variable domain, rest sourced from reference TRBV14 and TRBJ2-3, is EAGVTQFPSHSVIEKGQTVTLRCDPISGHDNLYWYRRVMGKEIKFLLHFVKESKQDESGMPNNRFLAERTGGTYSTLKVQPAELEDSGVYFCASSRAGYAQYFGPGTRLTVL.

The gene calls are TRBV1 and TRBJ2-7; TRBD2 was called by the table and not checked on the DNA. TRBV1 has pseudogene status. This CDR3 spans 14 amino acids. CDR3 protein: CTSTPKRCSYEQYF. The CDR3 coding sequence is TGCACCAGCACCCCTAAGCGGTGCTCCTACGAGCAGTACTTC.

V and J are TRBV5-6 and TRBJ2-5; 11 bases fit TRBD1. J lost 5 bases, V lost 4 bases, and 10 bases had no gene match. CDR1 is SGHDT, CDR2 YYEEEE, per germline. The CDR3 has 16 residues. The CDR3 here is CASSTRTGGSGETQYF. The DNA of the CDR3 is TGTGCCAGCAGCACCCGGACAGGGGGCTCTGGGGAGACCCAGTACTTC.

V and J are TRBV5-1 and TRBJ1-1, with a tentative D call TRBD1 (5 bases). This CDR3 spans 14 amino acids. Germline V gene data show CDR1 as SGHRS and CDR2 as YFSETQ. Trimming pared 4 bases from V and 1 base from J, leaving 11 bases between. CDR3 loop: CASSAITGNTEAFF. In DNA, the CDR3 is TGCGCCAGCAGCGCAATTACAGGGAACACTGAAGCTTTCTTT.

The chain recombines TRBV29-1 with TRBJ2-7, with 7 bases matching TRBD2. Trimming removed 6 bases from V and 4 bases from J; junction bases left unmatched: 9. Germline values: CDR1 SQVTM, CDR2 ANQGSEA. This CDR3 has 13 amino acids. The CDR3 reads CSVEGGSRYEQYF. The DNA for the CDR3 is TGCAGCGTCGAGGGAGGGAGTCGGTACGAGCAGTACTTC.

This chain's CDR3 is CASSSQRDRGETQYF. The DNA for the CDR3 is TGTGCCAGCAGCTCCCAAAGGGACAGGGGGGAGACCCAGTACTTC. This chain connects TRBV7-9 to TRBJ2-5, with 11 bases aligning to TRBD1. CDR1 is SEHNR, CDR2 FQNEAQ, per germline (reference sequence). V dropped 4 bases and J dropped 5; count of bases not matched to a gene: 6. The CDR3 length is 15 residues. The whole variable domain, remainder taken from reference TRBV7-9 and TRBJ2-5, is DTGVSQNPRHKITKRGQNVTFRCDPISEHNRLYWYRQTLGQGPEFLTYFQNEAQLEKSRLLSDRFSAERPKGSFSTLEIQRTEQGDSAMYLCASSSQRDRGETQYFGPGTRLLVL.

This chain connects TRBV7-8 to TRBJ1-3; the D is unclear. Trimming left V 5 bases short and J 4 bases short, with 12 bases between. The CDR3 length is 14 residues. Looked up from germline, CDR1 is SGHVS and CDR2 is FQNEAQ. The CDR3 DNA is TGTGCCAGCAGCCTTCGGAGGTCGGGAAACACCATATATTTT. Protein product: CASSLRRSGNTIYF.

Comments on this clone: The sample contains more than one DNA sequence encoding this CDR3. The V and J genes are TRBV5-1 and TRBJ2-1; a weak D match, TRBD2 (6 bases). CDR1 is SGHRS, CDR2 YFSETQ, per germline. V was trimmed by 7 bases and J by 6 bases, leaving 14 bases between them. The CDR3 length is 13 residues. The CDR3 loop reads CASSPGGRNEQFF. In DNA form, the CDR3 reads TGCGCCAGCTCTCCAGGAGGGCGCAATGAGCAGTTCTTC. Full variable domain (outside the CDR3, taken from reference TRBV5-1 and TRBJ2-1): KAGVTQTPRYLIKTRGQQVTLSCSPISGHRSVSWYQQTPGQGLQFLFEYFSETQRNKGNFPGRFSGRQFSNSRSEMNVSTLELGDSALYLCASSPGGRNEQFFGPGTRLTVL.

This chain uses TRBV19 with TRBJ2-1; TRBD2 agrees at 13 bases. With V trimmed by 5 bases and J by 9 bases, 7 bases remained unmatched. This CDR3 has 15 amino acids. CDR1 LNHDA and CDR2 SQIVND come from the germline V gene (reference sequence). CDR3: CASSPTSGGFTEQFF. The CDR3 DNA sequence: TGTGCCAGTAGTCCGACTAGCGGGGGGTTCACTGAGCAGTTCTTC.

This clone was found a few times. The V gene is TRBV18, the J gene TRBJ2-7; D is possibly TRBD1 (6 bases). The CDR3 consists of 15 residues. The V end lost 6 bases, the J end lost 2 bases, and 17 bases lay between the germline ends. Per germline, CDR1 KGHSH and CDR2 LQKENI. The CDR3 sequence is CASSQSVGDTYEQYF. CDR3 bases: TGTGCCAGCTCCCAAAGTGTCGGGGACACCTACGAGCAGTACTTC.

The chain recombines TRBV19 with TRBJ2-5; 7 bases are shared with TRBD2. The germline V gene has CDR1 LNHDA and CDR2 SQIVND (reference sequence). The V and J ends lost 10 bases and 0 bases, in that order; junction bases with no gene match: 5. This CDR3 contains 13 residues. The CDR3 DNA follows: TGTGCCACCCTGGGGGGGTACCAAGAGACCCAGTACTTC. Translation: CATLGGYQETQYF.

This clone was picked up one time. This chain connects TRBV11-2 to TRBJ2-7; tentative D call: TRBD2 (5 bases). Germline V CDR1 and CDR2: SGHAT, FQNNGV. There are 15 residues in the CDR3. V was clipped by 3 bases and J by 3 bases, with 15 bases between them. The CDR3, as DNA: TGTGCCAGCAGCTTCGGGGTCGACGGGTTCTACGAGCAGTACTTC. Residues: CASSFGVDGFYEQYF.

The chain links TRBV5-1 to TRBJ2-1, with D perhaps matching TRBD2 (5 bases). Germline V gene sequence: CDR1 SGHRS, CDR2 YFSETQ. The CDR3 totals 13 residues. Trimming took 7 bases from V and 10 from J, leaving 18 bases between them. This chain's CDR3 is CASDRDPPREQFF. In DNA, the CDR3 is TGCGCCAGCGACCGGGATCCCCCACGGGAGCAGTTCTTC. The whole variable domain, remainder taken from reference TRBV5-1 and TRBJ2-1, is KAGVTQTPRYLIKTRGQQVTLSCSPISGHRSVSWYQQTPGQGLQFLFEYFSETQRNKGNFPGRFSGRQFSNSRSEMNVSTLELGDSALYLCASDRDPPREQFFGPGTRLTVL.

The genes are TRBV6-6 and TRBJ1-5; 10 bases fit TRBD1. V lost 6 bases, J lost 7 bases, and 9 bases stayed unmatched. Germline CDR1 is MNHNY and CDR2 is SVGAGI (reference sequence). This CDR3 spans 15 amino acids. The CDR3 sequence is CASRTTGGRGQPQHF. CDR3 coding DNA: TGTGCCAGCAGGACGACAGGGGGCAGAGGACAGCCCCAGCATTTT.